This T cell receptor beta chain was observed in a study of T cell clonality in common variable immunodeficiency. Findings of the study overall: Common variable immunodeficiency TCR beta sequences reportedly had fewer deletions and N-nucleotide insertions.

Equal genomic DNA amounts from CVID and control samples were sequenced. Clones were read by immunoSEQ multiplex PCR, and TCRdb kept only the in-frame ones, dropping some. The sample presents 9,500 to 15,000 clones, none singletons. The germline gives CDR1 GTSNPN, CDR2 SVGIG (reference sequence). The CDR3 length is 15 residues. Trimming took 1 base from V and 0 from J, leaving 12 bases between them. CVID subjects were around 15 female and 25 to 30 male, aged about 8 to 65. Both groups were predominantly of Caucasian heritage. A word on this clone: Antigen unknown. With the read ending 3 residues before the CDR3 end, the germline J gene is used to fill in that end.

The V gene is TRBV30, the J gene TRBJ1-2; tentatively, D is TRBD1 (5 bases). The sequence came from a human donor with common variable immunodeficiency. Input material: peripheral blood mononuclear cells. The CDR3 is CAWSARRGANYGYTF. CDR3 DNA, as far as it was read: TGTGCCTGGAGTGCCCGCCGGGGGGCTAACTATGGC.